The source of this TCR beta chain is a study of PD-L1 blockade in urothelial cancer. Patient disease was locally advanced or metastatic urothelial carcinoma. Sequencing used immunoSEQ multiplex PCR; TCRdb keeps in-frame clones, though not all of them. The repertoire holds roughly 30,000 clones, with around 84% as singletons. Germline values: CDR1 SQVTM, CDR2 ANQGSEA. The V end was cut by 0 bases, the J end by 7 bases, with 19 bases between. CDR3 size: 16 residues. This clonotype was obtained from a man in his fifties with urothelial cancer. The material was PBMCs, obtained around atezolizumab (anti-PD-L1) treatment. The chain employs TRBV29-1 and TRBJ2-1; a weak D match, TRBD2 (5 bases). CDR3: CSVEDQSDTWENEQFF. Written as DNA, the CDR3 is TGCAGCGTTGAAGATCAGAGTGATACATGGGAGAATGAGCAGTTCTTC.